This T cell receptor (beta chain) originates from a study of blood T cell repertoires in COVID-19. CDR1 is LGHDT and CDR2 is YNNKEL in the germline V gene (reference sequence). The V segment lost 1 base and the J segment 6 bases; nucleotides outside the gene matches: 13. The CDR3 contains 17 residues. Some clones are missing from TCRdb's copy, which holds only in-frame ones; the method was immunoSEQ multiplex PCR. The sample comprises 340,000 or so clones, more than 75% of which are singletons, and 1% rests with the top ten. Sequenced input: peripheral blood. The chain has TRBV3-1 (or the pseudogene TRBV3-2) and TRBJ2-5; 8 nucleotides agree with TRBD2. This receptor was obtained from a man aged 45-65 years with active or convalescent COVID-19. The CDR3 region has the DNA TGTGCCAGCAGCCAAGTAATCCGCGGGGGGTCGAGTCAGACCCAGTACTTC. The encoded protein is CASSQVIRGGSSQTQYF.